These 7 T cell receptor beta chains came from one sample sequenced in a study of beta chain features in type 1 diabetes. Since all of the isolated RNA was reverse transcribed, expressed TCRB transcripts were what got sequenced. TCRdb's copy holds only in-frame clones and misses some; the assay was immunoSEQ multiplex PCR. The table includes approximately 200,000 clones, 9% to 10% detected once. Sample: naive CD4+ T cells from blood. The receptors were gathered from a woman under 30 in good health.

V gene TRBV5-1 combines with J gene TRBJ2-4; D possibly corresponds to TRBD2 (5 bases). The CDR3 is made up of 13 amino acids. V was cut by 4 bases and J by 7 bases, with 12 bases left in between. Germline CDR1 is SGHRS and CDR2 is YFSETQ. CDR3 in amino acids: CASSPAGNNIQYF. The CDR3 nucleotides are TGCGCCAGCAGCCCGGCCGGGAACAACATTCAGTACTTC.

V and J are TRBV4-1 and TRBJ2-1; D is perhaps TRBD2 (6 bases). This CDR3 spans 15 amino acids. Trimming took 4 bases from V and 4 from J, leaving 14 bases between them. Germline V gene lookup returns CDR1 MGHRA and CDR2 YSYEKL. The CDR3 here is CASSPRGADYNEQFF. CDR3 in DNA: TGCGCCAGCAGCCCACGCGGGGCAGATTACAATGAGCAGTTCTTC.

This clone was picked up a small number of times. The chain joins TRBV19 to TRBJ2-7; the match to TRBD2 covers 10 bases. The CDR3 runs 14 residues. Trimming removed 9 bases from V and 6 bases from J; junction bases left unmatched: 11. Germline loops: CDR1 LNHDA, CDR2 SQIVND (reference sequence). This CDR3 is CASGLAGVDSEQYF. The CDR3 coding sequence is TGTGCCAGCGGTCTAGCGGGAGTCGATTCCGAGCAGTACTTC.

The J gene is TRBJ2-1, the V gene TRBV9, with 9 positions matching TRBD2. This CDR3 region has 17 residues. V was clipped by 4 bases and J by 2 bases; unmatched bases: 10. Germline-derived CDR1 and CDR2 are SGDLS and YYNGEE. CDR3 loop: CASSPRIAGEAYNEQFF. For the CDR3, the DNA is TGTGCCAGCAGCCCCCGTATAGCGGGAGAAGCCTACAATGAGCAGTTCTTC.

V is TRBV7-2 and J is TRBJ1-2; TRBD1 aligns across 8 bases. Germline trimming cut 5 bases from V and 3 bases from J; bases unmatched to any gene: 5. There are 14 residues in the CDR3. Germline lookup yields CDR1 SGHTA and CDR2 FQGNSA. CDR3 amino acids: CASSLQGGDYGYTF. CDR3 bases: TGTGCCAGCAGCCTACAGGGGGGAGACTATGGCTACACCTTC.

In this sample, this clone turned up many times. CDR3 sequence reads: CASGGNPLDTDTQYF. The CDR3 DNA is TGTGCCAGCGGGGGGAATCCCCTGGACACAGATACGCAGTATTTT. The chain recombines TRBV5-4 with TRBJ2-3; D may be TRBD2 (6 bases). V lost 7 bases and J 2 bases, leaving 17 bases between the germline ends. The germline CDR1 and CDR2 sequences are SGHNT and YYREEE (reference sequence). The CDR3 extends over 15 amino acids. Full variable domain (remainder filled in from reference TRBV5-4 and TRBJ2-3): ETGVTQSPTHLIKTRGQQVTLRCSSQSGHNTVSWYQQALGQGPQFIFQYYREEENGRGNFPPRFSGLQFPNYSSELNVNALELDDSALYLCASGGNPLDTDTQYFGPGTRLTVL.

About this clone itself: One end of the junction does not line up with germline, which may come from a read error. CDR3 amino acids: CASSVDRVKFF. The CDR3 DNA follows: TGCGCCAGCAGCGTTGACAGGGTGAAATTCTTC. The chain joins TRBV4-3 to TRBJ1-2, with 7 positions matching TRBD1. Germline loops: CDR1 LGHNA, CDR2 YSLEER. The CDR3 spans 11 residues.